This TCR beta chain was found in a study of blood T cell repertoires in COVID-19. This study enrolled people aged roughly 18 to 100 from around 26 US geographic areas. In the original analysis: Estimation of nucleated cell counts was performed using reference gene primer amplification. Here immunoSEQ multiplex PCR was the method, and the copy in TCRdb shows in-frame clones only, minus some. V and J calls and clone size are as listed in that table; D and trimming were resolved from the DNA. The sample carries about 160,000 clones, 88% recorded once. The V gene end was trimmed by 3 bases and the J gene end by 0 bases; junction bases not matched to a gene: 2. The CDR3 is 15 residues long. The germline gives CDR1 SGHNT, CDR2 YYREEE (reference sequence).

The TCR sequence derives from a woman between 45 and 65 years old who had recovered from COVID-19. This chain uses TRBV5-4 with TRBJ2-2; 7 nucleotides agree with TRBD1. The sequencing input was PBMCs or T cells enriched from blood (not recorded which). Here the CDR3 DNA reads TGTGCCAGCAGCTCCGGGACAGCGAACACCGGGGAGCTGTTTTTT. Translating gives CASSSGTANTGELFF.